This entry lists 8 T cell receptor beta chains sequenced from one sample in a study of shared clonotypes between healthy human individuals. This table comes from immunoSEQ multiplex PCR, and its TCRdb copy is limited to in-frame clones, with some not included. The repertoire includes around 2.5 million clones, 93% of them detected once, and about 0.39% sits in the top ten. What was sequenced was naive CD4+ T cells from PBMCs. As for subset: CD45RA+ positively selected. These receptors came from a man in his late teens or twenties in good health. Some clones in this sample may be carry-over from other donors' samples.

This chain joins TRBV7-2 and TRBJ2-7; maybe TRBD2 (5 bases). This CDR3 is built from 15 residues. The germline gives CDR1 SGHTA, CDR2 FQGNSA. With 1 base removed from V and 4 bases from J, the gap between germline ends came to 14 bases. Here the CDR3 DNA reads TGTGCCAGCAGCTTAGTGATAGCGTGGACTTACGAGCAGTACTTC. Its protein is CASSLVIAWTYEQYF.

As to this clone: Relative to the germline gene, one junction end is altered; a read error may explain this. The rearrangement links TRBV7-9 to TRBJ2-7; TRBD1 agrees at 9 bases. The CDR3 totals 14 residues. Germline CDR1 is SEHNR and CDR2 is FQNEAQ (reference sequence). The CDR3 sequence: CASTLMTGGDEQYF. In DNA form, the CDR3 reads TGTGCCAGCACCTTAATGACAGGGGGGGACGAGCAGTACTTC.

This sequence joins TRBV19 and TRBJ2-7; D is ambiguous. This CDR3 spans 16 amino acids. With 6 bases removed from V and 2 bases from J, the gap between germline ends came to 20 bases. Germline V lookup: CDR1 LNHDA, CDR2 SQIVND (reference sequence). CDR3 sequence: CASSRVSKSPAYEQYF. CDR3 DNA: TGTGCCAGTAGCCGAGTCTCTAAGTCACCGGCCTACGAGCAGTACTTC.

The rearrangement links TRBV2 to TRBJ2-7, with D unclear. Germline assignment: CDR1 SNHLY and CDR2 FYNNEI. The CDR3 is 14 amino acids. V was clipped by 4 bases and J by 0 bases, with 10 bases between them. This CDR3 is CASSVESHSYEQYF. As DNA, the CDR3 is TGTGCCAGCAGTGTGGAATCCCACTCCTACGAGCAGTACTTC.

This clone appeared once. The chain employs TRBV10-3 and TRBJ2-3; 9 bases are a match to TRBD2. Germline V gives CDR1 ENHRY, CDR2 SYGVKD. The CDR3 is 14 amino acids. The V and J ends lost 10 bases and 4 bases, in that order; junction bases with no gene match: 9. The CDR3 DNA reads TGTGCCACCCATAGCGGGAGTAGTCCAGATACGCAGTATTTT. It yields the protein CATHSGSSPDTQYF.

CDR3 sequence reads: CASSVGQGPGEKLFF. In DNA form, the CDR3 reads TGTGCCAGCAGCGTAGGGCAGGGGCCTGGTGAAAAACTGTTTTTT. The chain links TRBV9 to TRBJ1-4, with D possibly being TRBD1 (6 bases). The CDR3 runs 15 residues. Deletions cut 0 bases from V and 7 bases from J, with 13 bases between. The germline V gene encodes CDR1 SGDLS and CDR2 YYNGEE.

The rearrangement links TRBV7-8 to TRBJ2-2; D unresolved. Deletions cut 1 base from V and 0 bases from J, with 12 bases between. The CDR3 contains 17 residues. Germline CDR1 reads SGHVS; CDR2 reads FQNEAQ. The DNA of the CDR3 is TGTGCCAGCAGCTTAGTCGACGGAGCACCGAACACCGGGGAGCTGTTTTTT. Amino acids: CASSLVDGAPNTGELFF.

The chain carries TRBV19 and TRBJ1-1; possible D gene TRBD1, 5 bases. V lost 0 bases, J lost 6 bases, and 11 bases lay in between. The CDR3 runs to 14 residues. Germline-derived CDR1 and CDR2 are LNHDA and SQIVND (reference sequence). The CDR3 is CASSIDGWGSEAFF. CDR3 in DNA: TGTGCCAGTAGTATAGATGGGTGGGGCTCTGAAGCTTTCTTT.